Shown below are 27 T cell receptor beta chains from a single sample sequenced in a study of blood T cell repertoires in COVID-19. Produced via immunoSEQ multiplex PCR; TCRdb's table is partial and in-frame only. The data show about 260,000 clones, with approximately 80% seen just once and 8.6% held by the top ten. Sequencing was done on a sample of peripheral blood. The receptors come from a human donor in a cohort sampled during active COVID-19.

The chain combines TRBV28 with TRBJ1-2; D not certain. The CDR3 covers 13 residues. Trimming left V 6 bases short and J 8 bases short, with 16 bases between. In germline, CDR1 is MDHEN, CDR2 SYDVKM. The CDR3 spells CASRAGRTRGYTF. As DNA, the CDR3 is TGTGCCAGCAGAGCGGGTCGAACTCGAGGCTACACCTTC.

The CDR3 is CAISPGGPNTDTQYF. DNA of the CDR3: TGTGCCATCAGTCCGGGGGGGCCGAACACAGATACGCAGTATTTT. V and J are TRBV10-3 and TRBJ2-3; 8 bases are a match to TRBD2. The CDR3 contains 15 residues. Per the germline V gene, CDR1 is ENHRY and CDR2 is SYGVKD. V lost 5 bases, J lost 2 bases, and 6 bases stayed unmatched.

The chain uses TRBV7-9 and TRBJ2-7; TRBD1 is a possible D gene (5 bases). This CDR3 is 16 amino acids long. CDR1 and CDR2 (germline): SEHNR, FQNEAQ (reference sequence). V lost 5 bases, J lost 0 bases, and 17 bases lay in between. The DNA for the CDR3 is TGTGCCAGCAGCCCAGATCTTGGGCAGGGCTCCTACGAGCAGTACTTC. It specifies CASSPDLGQGSYEQYF.

The table lists this clone with a few counts. This chain uses TRBV5-1 with TRBJ2-7; D is perhaps TRBD2 (6 bases). V was shortened by 4 bases and J by 4 bases, with 12 bases between the two germline ends. CDR3 length: 13 residues. Germline assignment: CDR1 SGHRS and CDR2 YFSETQ. The DNA for the CDR3 is TGCGCCAGCAGCACGACTAGTAGTTACGAGCAGTACTTC. Protein: CASSTTSSYEQYF.

The chain carries TRBV19 and TRBJ2-7, with D maybe TRBD1 (6 bases). This CDR3 spans 21 amino acids. CDR1 and CDR2 from the germline V gene are LNHDA and SQIVND (reference sequence). Trimming removed 4 bases from V and 7 bases from J, with 38 bases in between. The CDR3 loop is CASSTHPLTGWADRIGLEQYF. CDR3 nucleotide sequence: TGTGCCAGTAGTACTCACCCCCTTACAGGGTGGGCTGATCGAATTGGGTTGGAGCAGTACTTC.

The chain uses TRBV19 and TRBJ1-4; D uncertain. V was trimmed by 1 base and J by 13 bases, leaving 13 bases between them. The V gene's germline CDR1 is LNHDA and CDR2 SQIVND (reference sequence). The CDR3 covers 13 residues. CDR3 DNA: TGTGCCAGTAGTATAGTGGCTCCCGGAGGACTGTTTTTT. It codes for CASSIVAPGGLFF.

The genes are TRBV27 and TRBJ1-2; D is undetermined. Trimming cost V 3 bases and J 2 bases, with 7 bases left between them. This CDR3 contains 13 residues. Germline V gene lookup returns CDR1 MNHEY and CDR2 SMNVEV (reference sequence). CDR3 amino acids: CASSFGSNYGYTF. The DNA for the CDR3 is TGTGCCAGCAGTTTCGGGTCGAACTATGGCTACACCTTC.

The CDR3, as DNA: TGTGCCAGCAGCCTACAGTCCGGGCGGGGGGCGAATGAGCAGTTCTTC. Translation gives CASSLQSGRGANEQFF. This chain joins TRBV11-3 and TRBJ2-1, with 8 bases aligning to TRBD2. V was pared by 5 bases and J by 7 bases, with 13 bases of the junction left unmatched. This CDR3 comprises 16 residues. Germline V gene sequence: CDR1 SGHNT, CDR2 YENEEA.

The chain has TRBV4-2 and TRBJ2-1; unclear D gene. The CDR3 runs to 14 residues. V shed 5 bases and J shed 0 bases, with 8 bases lying between them. Germline CDR1 is LGHNA and CDR2 is YNFKEQ. The CDR3 DNA reads TGTGCCAGCAGCTTGAAGAGCTCCTACAATGAGCAGTTCTTC. This sequence encodes CASSLKSSYNEQFF.

V gene TRBV18 combines with J gene TRBJ2-7; 7 nucleotides align to TRBD1. Trimming at V came to 0 bases and at J to 3 bases, leaving 5 bases not matched to a gene. CDR1 KGHSH and CDR2 LQKENI come from the germline V gene. The CDR3 consists of 15 residues. The CDR3 sequence is CASSPPRGQFYEQYF. CDR3 DNA sequence: TGTGCCAGCTCACCACCAAGGGGACAGTTCTACGAGCAGTACTTC.

CDR3 DNA sequence: TGTGCCAGCAAACCCGGAACAGGGAAGGGTTCACCCCTCCACTTT. As protein: CASKPGTGKGSPLHF. This sequence joins TRBV28 and TRBJ1-6; TRBD1 is a possible D gene (6 bases). Germline values: CDR1 MDHEN, CDR2 SYDVKM. V lost 7 bases and J 9 bases, leaving 19 bases between the germline ends. The CDR3 loop spans 15 amino acids. Variable domain in full (rest from reference TRBV28 and TRBJ1-6): DVKVTQSSRYLVKRTGEKVFLECVQDMDHENMFWYRQDPGLGLRLIYFSYDVKMKEKGDIPEGYSVSREKKERFSLILESASTNQTSMYLCASKPGTGKGSPLHFGNGTRLTVT.

The chain combines TRBV6-5 with TRBJ1-4, with a possible D match to TRBD1 (6 bases). V lost 6 bases and J lost 4, with 12 bases in between. Per germline, CDR1 MNHEY and CDR2 SVGAGI. This CDR3 has 14 residues. This chain's CDR3 is CASRDSLFNEKLFF. CDR3 bases: TGTGCCAGCAGGGACAGCCTCTTTAATGAAAAACTGTTTTTT.

The chain joins TRBV3-1 (or the pseudogene TRBV3-2) to TRBJ1-1; no firm D call. The germline V and J ends were trimmed by 6 bases and 4 bases, with 12 bases remaining between them. From germline, CDR1 is LGHDT and CDR2 YNNKEL (reference sequence). This CDR3 is 13 amino acids long. The CDR3 DNA reads as TGTGCCAGCAGTCCCACACGACTCACTGAAGCTTTCTTT. This codes for CASSPTRLTEAFF.

The rearrangement links TRBV6-2 or TRBV6-3 to TRBJ2-2; TRBD2 matches at 10 bases. The CDR3 has 18 amino acids. With 6 bases clipped from V and 0 bases from J, the junction kept 10 bases outside the gene matches. Germline V gene lookup returns CDR1 MNHEY and CDR2 SVGEGT. The chain's CDR3 is CASSILSGTSANTGELFF. CDR3 DNA: TGTGCCAGCAGCATACTTTCCGGGACTAGCGCGAACACCGGGGAGCTGTTTTTT.

The chain combines TRBV7-2 with TRBJ2-3, with D unresolved. The CDR3 length is 13 residues. The germline V gene encodes CDR1 SGHTA and CDR2 FQGNSA. The ends were cut back, 3 bases at V and 6 bases at J, with 10 bases in the middle. CDR3 sequence reads: CASSFDPRDTQYF. CDR3 DNA sequence: TGTGCCAGCAGCTTTGACCCGCGGGATACGCAGTATTTT.

This chain connects TRBV11-2 to TRBJ2-2; 9 positions agree with TRBD1. J lost 7 bases, V lost 4 bases, and 4 bases had no gene match. The CDR3 has 14 residues. Germline CDR1 is SGHAT and CDR2 is FQNNGV. The CDR3 is CASSWDRASGELFF. CDR3 DNA sequence: TGTGCCAGCAGCTGGGACAGGGCAAGCGGGGAGCTGTTTTTT.

CDR3 bases: TGTGCCAGCAGTGACGGCGGGTACCAGCCCCAGCATTTT. Protein product: CASSDGGYQPQHF. V gene TRBV6-1 combines with J gene TRBJ1-5; D not resolved. Looked up from germline, CDR1 is MNHNS and CDR2 is SASEGT. The CDR3 is made up of 13 amino acids. V gave up 3 bases and J gave up 7 bases, with 10 bases separating them.

The rearrangement uses TRBV19 and TRBJ2-7; 8 bases are a match to TRBD2. J was trimmed by 6 bases and V by 11 bases; bases with no gene match: 18. Germline V gene data show CDR1 as LNHDA and CDR2 as SQIVND (reference sequence). This CDR3 contains 15 residues. This CDR3 is CAGNYSGMGKGEQYF. The CDR3 region has the DNA TGTGCCGGAAACTATAGCGGGATGGGGAAGGGCGAGCAGTACTTC.

The chain combines TRBV19 with TRBJ2-6; D is undetermined. Trimming shortened V by 2 bases and J by 3 bases, and 8 bases separated the two germline ends. The CDR3 is 15 amino acids. Germline V gene lookup returns CDR1 LNHDA and CDR2 SQIVND (reference sequence). CDR3 protein: CASSIPRSGANVLTF. As DNA, the CDR3 is TGTGCCAGTAGTATACCCCGTAGTGGGGCCAACGTCCTGACTTTC. The entire variable domain, with the rest obtained from reference TRBV19 and TRBJ2-6, is as follows: DGGITQSPKYLFRKEGQNVTLSCEQNLNHDAMYWYRQDPGQGLRLIYYSQIVNDFQKGDIAEGYSVSREKKESFPLTVTSAQKNPTAFYLCASSIPRSGANVLTFGAGSRLTVL.

This clone was recorded once. This rearrangement joins TRBV2 to TRBJ1-5; 7 bases line up with TRBD1. Looked up from germline, CDR1 is SNHLY and CDR2 is FYNNEI. This CDR3 region has 14 residues. With 5 bases clipped from V and 3 bases from J, the junction kept 4 bases outside the gene matches. In DNA, the CDR3 is TGTGCCAGCAGTCTGACAGGGAACAATCAGCCCCAGCATTTT. Translated: CASSLTGNNQPQHF.

The V gene is TRBV5-6, the J gene TRBJ2-3; a possible D gene is TRBD2 (5 bases). The CDR3 totals 16 residues. Germline loops: CDR1 SGHDT, CDR2 YYEEEE. V lost 0 bases and J 3 bases, leaving 14 bases between the germline ends. CDR3 sequence (DNA): TGTGCCAGCAGCTTGGTGGGCGGGCCCACAACAGATACGCAGTATTTT. Its translation: CASSLVGGPTTDTQYF.

This clone was found once. V usage is TRBV6-2 or TRBV6-3 and J usage is TRBJ1-6; 7 positions match TRBD1. This CDR3 has 16 residues. Germline CDR1 MNHEY, CDR2 SVGEGT. Trimming took 3 bases from V and 9 from J; bases not matched to a gene: 11. The CDR3 bases are TGTGCCAGCAGTTATTATCGACAGGGCGCCGGTTCACCCCTCCACTTT. Amino acids: CASSYYRQGAGSPLHF.

V usage is TRBV19 and J usage is TRBJ1-1; TRBD1 matches at 9 bases. This CDR3 spans 15 amino acids. V lost 1 base to trimming and J lost 8 bases; unmatched junction nucleotides: 8. Germline V gene data show CDR1 as LNHDA and CDR2 as SQIVND (reference sequence). In DNA form, the CDR3 reads TGTGCCAGTAGTATAGTTGGGACAGGGATAAGAGAAGCTTTCTTT. Protein: CASSIVGTGIREAFF.

The V gene is TRBV7-2, the J gene TRBJ1-1; 8 nucleotides match TRBD1. In germline, CDR1 is SGHTA, CDR2 FQGNSA. J lost 6 bases, V lost 2 bases, and 8 bases had no gene match. This CDR3 is built from 15 residues. The DNA for the CDR3 is TGTGCCAGCAGCTTAACAGGGGGTATCCCCCCTGAAGCTTTCTTT. Translation gives CASSLTGGIPPEAFF.

This clone was counted a single time. This chain uses TRBV6-1 with TRBJ2-1, with D possibly being TRBD2 (6 bases). V lost 0 bases and J lost 3, with 6 bases in between. The length of the CDR3 is 14 residues. Germline CDR1 MNHNS, CDR2 SASEGT. This chain's CDR3 is CASSEAGGYNEQFF. CDR3 sequence (DNA): TGTGCCAGCAGTGAAGCGGGGGGCTACAATGAGCAGTTCTTC.

The rearrangement joins TRBV5-1 to TRBJ2-3, with D maybe TRBD2 (6 bases). Per germline, CDR1 SGHRS and CDR2 YFSETQ. The CDR3 length is 16 residues. The ends were cut back, 4 bases at V and 3 bases at J, with 18 bases in the middle. This CDR3 reads CASSQHSTSQTDTQYF. The CDR3 DNA is TGCGCCAGCAGCCAACACTCGACTAGTCAAACAGATACGCAGTATTTT.

The gene calls are TRBV12-3 or TRBV12-4 and TRBJ1-1; D unclear. V lost 6 bases and J 4 bases, leaving 12 bases between the germline ends. CDR3 length: 13 residues. DNA of the CDR3: TGTGCCAGCAGCCTGAAGGAGGGCACTGAAGCTTTCTTT. Encoded protein: CASSLKEGTEAFF.